This T cell receptor (beta chain) was sequenced during a study of blood T cell repertoires in COVID-19. TCRdb's table, derived via immunoSEQ multiplex PCR, lists solely in-frame clones and lacks some. Of tens of thousands of clones in the sample, approximately 82% were seen once. Germline CDR1 is KGHSH and CDR2 is LQKENI. The CDR3 length is 17 residues. With V trimmed by 3 bases and J by 2 bases, 7 bases remained unmatched. The sample taken for sequencing was peripheral blood. The V call is TRBV18, the J call TRBJ2-6; 7 bases align to TRBD1. The clonotype originates from a human donor in a cohort sampled during active COVID-19. The DNA for the CDR3 is TGTGCCAGCTCACCGAGGACAGGCCAAACTGGGGCCAACGTCCTGACTTTC. This gives the protein CASSPRTGQTGANVLTF.